This TCR beta chain was documented in a study of T cell repertoires in cytomegalovirus infection. On the study more broadly: It can be stated that public TCR beta signatures indicated CMV infection as well as a matching HLA type.

CDR3 length equals 18 residues. Germline V lookup: CDR1 MNHNS, CDR2 SASEGT. Trimming took 4 bases from V and 3 from J; bases not matched to a gene: 10. In TCRdb, the reads were re-called with MiXCR into one record per CDR3 protein. Of hundreds of thousands of distinct CDR3 sequences in the sample, 10% to 12% were seen once. Concerning this clonotype: Antigen: not known.

Study-wide results and caveats: HLA-C-restricted CMV clonotypes gave the most frequent clonotype in two of eight donors. Accumulated public TCR beta family frequency recognized individuals carrying CMV together with the relevant HLA.

Input material: PBMCs. The TCR sequence derives from a human donor in good health (CMV status not recorded). Some clones in this sample may be carry-over from other donors' samples. This sequence joins TRBV6-1 and TRBJ2-7, with 15 positions matching TRBD2. The CDR3 loop is CASSAGTSGGSVYYEQYF. In DNA form, the CDR3 reads TGTGCCAGCAGTGCTGGGACTAGCGGGGGGTCGGTCTACTACGAGCAGTACTTC.